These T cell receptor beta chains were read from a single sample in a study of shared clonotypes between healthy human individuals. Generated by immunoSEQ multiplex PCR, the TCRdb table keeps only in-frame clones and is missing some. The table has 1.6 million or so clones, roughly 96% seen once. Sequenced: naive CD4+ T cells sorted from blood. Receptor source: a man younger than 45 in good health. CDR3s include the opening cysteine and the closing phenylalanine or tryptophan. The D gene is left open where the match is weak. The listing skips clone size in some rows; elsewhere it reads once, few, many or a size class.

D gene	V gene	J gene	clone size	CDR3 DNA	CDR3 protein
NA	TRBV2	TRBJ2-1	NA	TGTGCCAGCAGTGTATTCGAGCAGTTCTTC	CASSVFEQFF
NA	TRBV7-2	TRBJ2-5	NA	TGTGCCAGCAGCCCGGGGAGCGGCCAAGAGACCCAGTACTTC	CASSPGSGQETQYF
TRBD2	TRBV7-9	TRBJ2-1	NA	TGTGCCAGCAGCCTATGGGGCGGGAGCTCCTACAATGAGCAGTTCTTC	CASSLWGGSSYNEQFF
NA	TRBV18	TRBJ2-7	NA	TGTGCCAGCTCACCACGCTTGCAGGGTCGCTCCTACGAGCAGTACTTC	CASSPRLQGRSYEQYF
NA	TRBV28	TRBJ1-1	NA	TGTGCCAGCAGTCCGGAAAGAGGGACTGAAGCTTTCTTT	CASSPERGTEAFF
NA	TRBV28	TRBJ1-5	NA	TGTGCCAGCAGTGTACAGGGTATTGGGCAGCCCCAGCATTTT	CASSVQGIGQPQHF
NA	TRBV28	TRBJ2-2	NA	TGTGCCAGCAGCCGACCGGGACAAAGGACTCAGCTCGCGAACACCGGGGAGCTGTTTTTT	CASSRPGQRTQLANTGELFF
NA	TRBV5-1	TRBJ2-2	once	TGCGCCAGCAGCTTGATTCAGGGATGGGACGGGGAGCTGTTTTTT	CASSLIQGWDGELFF
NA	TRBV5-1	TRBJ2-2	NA	TGCGCCAGCAGCCCGGACCTGAACACCGGGGAGCTGTTTTTT	CASSPDLNTGELFF
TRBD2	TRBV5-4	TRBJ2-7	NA	TGTGCCAGCAGCACGGGACTAGCGGTCGTGGGGTACGAGCAGTACTTC	CASSTGLAVVGYEQYF
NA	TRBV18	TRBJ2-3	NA	TGTGCCAGCTCACGTACCGCGGACGGCACAGATACGCAGTATTTT	CASSRTADGTDTQYF
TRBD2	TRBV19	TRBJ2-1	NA	TGTGCCAGTAGTCGACTAGCGGGAACCTACAATGAGCAGTTCTTC	CASSRLAGTYNEQFF
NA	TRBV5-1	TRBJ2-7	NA	TGCGCCAGCAGCGAAACCACGGGGGTCTACGAGCAGTACTTC	CASSETTGVYEQYF
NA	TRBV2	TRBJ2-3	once	TGTGCCAGGGGGGGTTCTAGCACAGATACGCAGTATTTT	CARGGSSTDTQYF
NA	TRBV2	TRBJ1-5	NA	TGTGCCAGCAGCCACAGAGAGGGCAATCAGCCCCAGCATTTT	CASSHREGNQPQHF
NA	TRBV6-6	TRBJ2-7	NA	TGTGCCAGCAGTCGGCAGGTTTACTACGAGCAGTACTTC	CASSRQVYYEQYF
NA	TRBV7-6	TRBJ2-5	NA	TGTGCCAGCAGCTTAGCGATGTCAGGGGCGCGGACCCAGTACTTC	CASSLAMSGARTQYF
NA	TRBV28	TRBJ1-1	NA	TGTGCCAGCACTCTGCGGGGCACTGAAGCTTTCTTT	CASTLRGTEAFF
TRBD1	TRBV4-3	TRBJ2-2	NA	TGCGCCAGCAGCCAAGAAGGGACAGTCAATACCGGGGAGCTGTTTTTT	CASSQEGTVNTGELFF
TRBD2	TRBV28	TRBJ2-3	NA	TGTGCCAGCAGTTTGGGCGGGAGGGAGGATACGCAGTATTTT	CASSLGGREDTQYF
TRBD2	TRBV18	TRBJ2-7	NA	TGTGCCAGCTCACCAAGAACTAGCGGCCTCTACGAGCAGTACTTC	CASSPRTSGLYEQYF
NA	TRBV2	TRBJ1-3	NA	TGTGCCAGCAGGAACGGGACAACCTCTGGAAACACCATATATTTT	CASRNGTTSGNTIYF
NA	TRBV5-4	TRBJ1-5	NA	TGTGCCAGCAGCTTGCCCAATCAGCCCCAGCATTTT	CASSLPNQPQHF
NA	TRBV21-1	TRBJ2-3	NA	TGTGCCAGCAGCAAAGATAGGGTGCACACAGATACGCAGTATTTT	CASSKDRVHTDTQYF
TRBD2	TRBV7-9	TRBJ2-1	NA	TGTGCCAGCAGCTTTGATCGCGGCGGGAGGGGAAGCTCCTACAATGAGCAGTTCTTC	CASSFDRGGRGSSYNEQFF
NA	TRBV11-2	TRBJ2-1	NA	TGTGCCAGCACCCCGGGGCAGTACAATGAGCAGTTCTTC	CASTPGQYNEQFF
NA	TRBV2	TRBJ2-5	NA	TGTGCCAGCAGTAGTAACCCCAGGGGACCACAAGAGACCCAGTACTTC	CASSSNPRGPQETQYF
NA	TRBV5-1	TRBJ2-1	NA	TGCGCCAGCAGCATACAGGGTTTAGACAATGAGCAGTTCTTC	CASSIQGLDNEQFF
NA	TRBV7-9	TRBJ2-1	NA	TGTGCCAGCAGCTTCATCCCGGGGAGCTACAATGAGCAGTTCTTC	CASSFIPGSYNEQFF
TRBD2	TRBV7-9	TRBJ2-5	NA	TGTGCCAGCAGTCTGACTAGCCCAGAGACCCAGTACTTC	CASSLTSPETQYF
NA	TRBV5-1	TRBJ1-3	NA	TGCGTCAGCAGTTCCCAGGGACTGGGAAACACCATATATTTT	CVSSSQGLGNTIYF
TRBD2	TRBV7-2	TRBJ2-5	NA	TGTGCCAGCAGCGCGCGGGAGTTTGAGACCCAGTACTTC	CASSAREFETQYF
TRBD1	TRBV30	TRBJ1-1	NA	TGTGCCTCGTCAGAGACAGGGGGCTCGAACACTGAAGCTTTCTTT	CASSETGGSNTEAFF
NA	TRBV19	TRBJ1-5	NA	TGTGCCAGTAGTCTCGCCCGTGATCAGCCCCAGCATTTT	CASSLARDQPQHF
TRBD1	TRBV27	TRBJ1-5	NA	TGTGCCAGCAGCCGAAACAGGGGACATGGGGATCAGCCCCAGCATTTT	CASSRNRGHGDQPQHF
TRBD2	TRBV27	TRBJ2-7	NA	TGTGCCAGCAGTTTATCAGGGCTCCTCGGGACTAGCGGGAGTAAGACGGGGGAGCAGTACTTC	CASSLSGLLGTSGSKTGEQYF
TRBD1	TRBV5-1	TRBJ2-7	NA	TGCGCCAGCAGCTTACTAGGACAGGGTGTCGAGCAGTACTTC	CASSLLGQGVEQYF
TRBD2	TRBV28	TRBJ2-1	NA	TGTGCCAGCAGGGGTAGGCTCGGGAGGACCATTGATGAGCAGTTCTTC	CASRGRLGRTIDEQFF
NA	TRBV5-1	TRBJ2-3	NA	TGCGCCAGCAGCTTGGGACAGGGACTTCGCACAGATACGCAGTATTTT	CASSLGQGLRTDTQYF
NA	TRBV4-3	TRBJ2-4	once	TGCGCCAGCAGCCAAGATCCGGGGATCGCCAAAAACATTCAGTACTTC	CASSQDPGIAKNIQYF
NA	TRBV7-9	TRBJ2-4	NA	TGTGCCAGCAGCTTAACGGGCGGCTTAAAAAACATTCAGTACTTC	CASSLTGGLKNIQYF
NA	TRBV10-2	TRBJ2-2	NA	TGCGCCAGCAGTGAGCTCCTCCATGCCGGGGAGCTGTTTTTT	CASSELLHAGELFF
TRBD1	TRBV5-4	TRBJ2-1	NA	TGTGCCAGCAGCTCGGGACAGACTTCCTACAATGAGCAGTTCTTC	CASSSGQTSYNEQFF